This T cell receptor (beta chain) originates from a study of blood T cell repertoires in COVID-19. Across the whole study: Sample material is recorded as cDNA or gDNA derived from T cells, B-cell-depleted T cells, or PBMCs.

Participants spanned ages about 18 to 90 years and resided in fewer than 30 US areas. Participants' reported clinical history set cohort assignment. V lost 5 bases and J lost 2; bases outside the gene matches: 6. CDR3 length equals 15 residues. CDR1 and CDR2 from the germline V gene are KGHSH and LQKENI. Under the authors' procedure: The authors estimated nucleated cell counts from reference gene primer amplification. Using immunoSEQ multiplex PCR, the repertoire was profiled, and TCRdb retains in-frame clones only, with some absent. D and trimming were read from the DNA, whereas the V and J calls and clone size are those reported in that table. The table lists fewer than 250,000 clones, 65% to 90% of them singletons.

V gene TRBV18 combines with J gene TRBJ2-3, with 8 bases lining up with TRBD2. The sequenced material came from PBMCs or T cells enriched from blood (not recorded which). The TCR sequence derives from a woman in her 50s with acute COVID-19. Here the CDR3 reads CASSISGDPTDTQYF. Here the CDR3 DNA reads TGTGCCAGCTCAATTAGCGGGGATCCCACAGATACGCAGTATTTT.